Below are 30 T cell receptor beta chains sequenced from a single sample in a study of cytomegalovirus exposure and HLA in healthy donors (TCRdb year 2017). Library creation used the immunoSEQ multiplex PCR assay. The multiplex PCR relied on a mix of 60 forward primers for TCR Vbeta segments and 13 reverse primers for TCR Jbeta segments. TCRdb's version of the immuneACCESS table is confined to in-frame rearrangements and falls short of the full clone set. An unresolved V gene accounts for under half of the shortfall where checked; the remainder is of unknown origin. This sample has 110,000 or so clones in its table, and 70% to 85% of those were observed once. The ten biggest clones cover 9.5% to 13% of the sample. Source material: PBMCs. These receptors came from a man aged 40-49 years in good health and CMV-seropositive.

The rearrangement links TRBV5-1 to TRBJ2-1; the match to TRBD2 covers 11 bases. V lost 0 bases and J lost 5; bases outside the gene matches: 7. The CDR3 has 17 residues. CDR1 is SGHRS and CDR2 is YFSETQ in the germline V gene. This CDR3 is CASSLGETSGVNNEQFF. The CDR3 DNA follows: TGCGCCAGCAGCTTGGGAGAGACTAGCGGGGTTAACAATGAGCAGTTCTTC.

The rearrangement uses TRBV11-3 and TRBJ2-7, with unresolved D. Germline-derived CDR1 and CDR2 are SGHNT and YENEEA. This CDR3 has 15 residues. The ends were cut back, 3 bases at V and 2 bases at J, with 14 bases in the middle. CDR3 sequence (DNA): TGTGCCAGCAGCTTTTTGCAGGCGTACACCTACGAGCAGTACTTC. Its protein product is CASSFLQAYTYEQYF.

The chain employs TRBV7-9 and TRBJ2-1, with 9 nucleotides matching TRBD2. This CDR3 has 14 residues. J was trimmed by 11 bases and V by 1 base; bases with no gene match: 6. CDR1 and CDR2 from the germline V gene are SEHNR and FQNEAQ (reference sequence). As DNA, the CDR3 is TGTGCCAGCAGCTTAGTTGGTAGCGGGGGTAAGCAGTTCTTC. Protein sequence: CASSLVGSGGKQFF.

For the CDR3, the DNA is TGTGCCAGCAGCGTAGTCCCCAGGCGCGAGCAGTACTTC. Translation gives CASSVVPRREQYF. The rearrangement uses TRBV9 and TRBJ2-7; no clear D. The germline CDR1 and CDR2 sequences are SGDLS and YYNGEE. Between the trimmed V and J ends, which lost 0 bases and 6 bases, there was a span of 10 bases. This CDR3 is 13 amino acids long.

V is TRBV19 and J is TRBJ1-3; D possibly corresponds to TRBD1 (5 bases). From germline, CDR1 is LNHDA and CDR2 SQIVND (reference sequence). V dropped 3 bases and J dropped 2 bases, with 8 bases sitting between them. This CDR3 region has 14 residues. CDR3 bases: TGTGCCAGTAGTATCGGGGGGGCTGGAAACACCATATATTTT. Translation gives CASSIGGAGNTIYF.

Remarks on this clone: Compared with germline, one end of the junction differs, possibly owing to a read error. DNA of the CDR3: TGTTCCAGCAGCTTTACCGGGACACCGATGTACAATGAGCAGTTCTTC. It encodes CSSSFTGTPMYNEQFF. The chain employs TRBV7-9 and TRBJ2-1, with a weak D call TRBD1 (6 bases). Germline CDR1 and CDR2: SEHNR and FQNEAQ (reference sequence). The CDR3 consists of 16 residues.

This sequence joins TRBV5-8 and TRBJ1-5, with no clear D. Between the trimmed V and J ends, which lost 0 bases and 0 bases, there was a span of 10 bases. The germline V gene encodes CDR1 SGHTS and CDR2 YDEGEE. The CDR3 spans 16 residues. CDR3 sequence: CASSLVRADSNQPQHF. Here the CDR3 DNA reads TGTGCCAGCAGCTTGGTGAGGGCGGATAGCAATCAGCCCCAGCATTTT. The full variable domain, rest sourced from reference TRBV5-8 and TRBJ1-5, is EAGVTQSPTHLIKTRGQQATLRCSPISGHTSVYWYQQALGLGLQFLLWYDEGEERNRGNFPPRFSGRQFPNYSSELNVNALELEDSALYLCASSLVRADSNQPQHFGDGTRLSIL.

As for this clone: Distinct nucleotide sequences in the sample also encode this CDR3. V and J are TRBV18 and TRBJ2-5, with D unresolved. The CDR3 has 13 amino acids. Germline-derived CDR1 and CDR2 are KGHSH and LQKENI. The V and J ends lost 1 base and 2 bases respectively, with 5 bases between them. The CDR3 sequence: CASSPQLQETQYF. CDR3 in DNA: TGTGCCAGCTCACCACAGCTACAAGAGACCCAGTACTTC.

The J gene is TRBJ2-2, the V gene TRBV29-1; 9 bases are a match to TRBD1. Germline V gives CDR1 SQVTM, CDR2 ANQGSEA. This CDR3 has 13 amino acids. Trimming cost V 5 bases and J 7 bases; bases outside gene matches: 5. The CDR3: CSVTGQGYGELFF. The CDR3 nucleotides read TGCAGCGTTACCGGACAGGGGTACGGGGAGCTGTTTTTT.

The chain is built from TRBV2 and TRBJ2-1; 9 nucleotides line up with TRBD2. The CDR3 is 15 residues long. V shed 5 bases and J 6 bases; nucleotides not matched to a gene: 8. Germline assignment: CDR1 SNHLY and CDR2 FYNNEI. The CDR3 sequence is CASSKGRGGLNEQFF. CDR3 nucleotide sequence: TGTGCCAGCAGTAAAGGGCGGGGGGGCCTCAATGAGCAGTTCTTC.

The V and J genes are TRBV7-2 and TRBJ2-4; D gene ambiguous. In germline, CDR1 is SGHTA, CDR2 FQGNSA. The germline V and J ends were trimmed by 5 bases and 0 bases, with 8 bases remaining between them. There are 14 residues in the CDR3. The CDR3 sequence: CASSPRLAKNIQYF. CDR3 DNA: TGTGCCAGCAGCCCCAGGCTAGCCAAAAACATTCAGTACTTC.

This rearrangement joins TRBV6-1 to TRBJ2-3; D remains unclear. The germline V and J ends were trimmed by 8 bases and 1 base, with 7 bases remaining between them. Germline CDR1 MNHNS, CDR2 SASEGT. CDR3 size: 12 residues. In DNA, the CDR3 is TGTGCCAGCCGTACGGGCACAGATACGCAGTATTTT. Translation: CASRTGTDTQYF.

The chain links TRBV5-6 to TRBJ1-2; TRBD1 agrees at 10 bases. J lost 6 bases, V lost 4 bases, and 3 bases had no gene match. This CDR3 is 13 amino acids long. Germline V gene lookup returns CDR1 SGHDT and CDR2 YYEEEE. The CDR3: CASSSGTGDGYTF. In DNA, the CDR3 is TGTGCCAGCAGCAGTGGGACAGGGGATGGCTACACCTTC.

The chain is built from TRBV11-1 and TRBJ2-5, with D tentatively TRBD2 (5 bases). The CDR3 is 17 residues long. CDR1 SGHAT and CDR2 FQDESV come from the germline V gene (reference sequence). The V gene lost 1 base and the J gene lost 3 bases, with 18 bases spanning the gap. The CDR3 here is CASSLGPLSGDKETQYF. The CDR3 DNA follows: TGTGCCAGCAGCTTAGGGCCTCTCAGCGGAGATAAAGAGACCCAGTACTTC.

This sequence joins TRBV7-3 and TRBJ2-5; TRBD2 agrees at 10 bases. Judging by the DNA end, TRBJ2-7 fits better; the J call may be wrong. Germline values: CDR1 SGHTA, CDR2 FQGTGA. The CDR3 is 22 amino acids. The CDR3 region has the DNA TGTGCCAGCAGCTTAAGGACTCCGGGGGGAACTAGCGGGATCTTCTGCACCTACGAGCAGTACTTC. It is translated as CASSLRTPGGTSGIFCTYEQYF.

This chain connects TRBV28 to TRBJ1-2; the D gene is possibly TRBD1 (5 bases). Trimming cost V 10 bases and J 4 bases, with 13 bases left between them. Germline V CDR1 and CDR2: MDHEN, SYDVKM. CDR3 length: 12 amino acids. DNA of the CDR3: TGTGCCACCCTGACAGTTCTCTATGGCTACACCTTC. It codes for CATLTVLYGYTF.

V gene TRBV5-1 combines with J gene TRBJ2-4; D remains unclear. CDR1 and CDR2 (germline): SGHRS, YFSETQ. This CDR3 has 16 residues. V lost 0 bases and J lost 0, with 10 bases in between. The CDR3 nucleotides are TGCGCCAGCAGCTTGGGTCAGAACCTAGCCAAAAACATTCAGTACTTC. It codes for CASSLGQNLAKNIQYF.

The chain carries TRBV30 and TRBJ1-4; D may be TRBD1 (5 bases). Germline assignment: CDR1 GTSNPN and CDR2 SVGIG (reference sequence). V lost 8 bases and J lost 1, with 11 bases in between. The CDR3 loop spans 13 amino acids. This CDR3 reads CAAGRGTNEKLFF. CDR3 sequence (DNA): TGTGCCGCCGGAAGGGGAACTAATGAAAAACTGTTTTTT.

This clone was seen once. The J gene is TRBJ1-5, the V gene TRBV15; D gene ambiguous. The CDR3 loop spans 16 amino acids. V dropped 1 base and J dropped 0 bases, with 10 bases sitting between them. Germline V lookup: CDR1 LNHNV, CDR2 YYDKDF (reference sequence). The CDR3, as DNA: TGTGCCACCAGCAGAGGGGCTAGCTATAGCAATCAGCCCCAGCATTTT. Protein product: CATSRGASYSNQPQHF. Based on the CDR3 plus reference TRBV15 and TRBJ1-5, the full variable domain is DAMVIQNPRYQVTQFGKPVTLSCSQTLNHNVMYWYQQKSSQAPKLLFHYYDKDFNNEADTPDNFQSRRPNTSFCFLDIRSPGLGDTAMYLCATSRGASYSNQPQHFGDGTRLSIL.

V and J are TRBV30 and TRBJ1-3; 9 bases are shared with TRBD1. The CDR3 is 17 amino acids. From germline, CDR1 is GTSNPN and CDR2 SVGIG (reference sequence). V gave up 4 bases and J gave up 0 bases; unmatched junction bases: 10. CDR3 amino acids: CAWNRDRAQHSGNTIYF. For the CDR3, the DNA is TGTGCCTGGAATCGGGACAGGGCTCAACACTCTGGAAACACCATATATTTT.

The CDR3 sequence is CASSFGGFNSPLHF. DNA of the CDR3: TGTGCCAGCAGTTTTGGGGGGTTTAATTCACCCCTCCACTTT. V usage is TRBV28 and J usage is TRBJ1-6, with a possible D match to TRBD1 (5 bases). This CDR3 contains 14 residues. V was cut by 3 bases and J by 6 bases, with 9 bases left in between. Germline values: CDR1 MDHEN, CDR2 SYDVKM.

V and J are TRBV6-4 and TRBJ2-7; D gene ambiguous. This CDR3 comprises 14 residues. The ends were cut back, 0 bases at V and 7 bases at J, with 13 bases in the middle. Per the germline V gene, CDR1 is MRHNA and CDR2 is SNTAGT. In DNA form, the CDR3 reads TGTGCCAGCAGTGACTCAATCTGGGCAGGTGAGCAGTACTTC. It specifies CASSDSIWAGEQYF.

The chain recombines TRBV29-1 with TRBJ1-2, with 9 positions matching TRBD1. V dropped 7 bases and J dropped 4; count of bases not matched to a gene: 7. This CDR3 is built from 13 residues. Germline-derived CDR1 and CDR2 are SQVTM and ANQGSEA. Here the CDR3 DNA reads TGCAGCGCACGGACAGGGGAAACCTATGGCTACACCTTC. Translated, it gives CSARTGETYGYTF.

The chain joins TRBV11-3 to TRBJ2-2; D is ambiguous. Germline V CDR1 and CDR2: SGHNT, YENEEA. V was pared by 0 bases and J by 5 bases, with 4 bases between. The CDR3 is made up of 13 amino acids. The chain's CDR3 is CASSLDQTGELFF. CDR3 nucleotides: TGTGCCAGCAGCTTAGACCAGACCGGGGAGCTGTTTTTT.

This chain joins TRBV7-2 and TRBJ2-3, with 7 bases matching TRBD2. Germline CDR1 SGHTA, CDR2 FQGNSA. CDR3 length: 14 residues. Unmatched junction bases numbered 5, after V lost 3 bases and J lost 5 bases. The CDR3, as DNA: TGTGCCAGCAGCTTCGGGGGGACCCAAGATACGCAGTATTTT. Protein product: CASSFGGTQDTQYF.

This sequence joins TRBV18 and TRBJ1-3; a weak D match, TRBD1 (6 bases). Germline CDR1 and CDR2: KGHSH and LQKENI. Trimming cost V 2 bases and J 0 bases, with 14 bases left between them. The CDR3 runs 17 residues. Written as DNA, the CDR3 is TGTGCCAGCTCACCAAGCACAGGGCGCCTCTCTGGAAACACCATATATTTT. This gives the protein CASSPSTGRLSGNTIYF.

V gene TRBV6-4 combines with J gene TRBJ2-1; TRBD2 matches 13 bases. Germline CDR1 is MRHNA and CDR2 is SNTAGT. The CDR3 length is 16 residues. V was pared by 5 bases and J by 7 bases, with 8 bases of the junction left unmatched. CDR3 sequence reads: CASSSAGTSGENEQFF. CDR3 nucleotide sequence: TGTGCCAGCAGTTCAGCCGGGACTAGCGGGGAAAATGAGCAGTTCTTC.

CDR3 region: CASSLSGTGNSYEQYF. The CDR3, as DNA: TGCGCCAGCAGCCTCTCAGGGACAGGGAACTCCTACGAGCAGTACTTC. The rearrangement uses TRBV5-1 and TRBJ2-7, with 9 bases fitting TRBD1. Germline V gene data show CDR1 as SGHRS and CDR2 as YFSETQ. Trimming cost V 4 bases and J 0 bases; bases outside gene matches: 8. There are 16 residues in the CDR3.

V is TRBV4-2 and J is TRBJ2-2; D is possibly TRBD1 (5 bases). V lost 4 bases and J lost 1, with 13 bases in between. The CDR3 has 16 residues. The germline CDR1 and CDR2 sequences are LGHNA and YNFKEQ. CDR3 DNA sequence: TGTGCCAGCAGCCTGGCGACAGATTTGAACACCGGGGAGCTGTTTTTT. It is translated as CASSLATDLNTGELFF.

The rearrangement links TRBV7-9 to TRBJ1-3, with 9 bases that match TRBD1. Trimming cost V 5 bases and J 0 bases; bases outside gene matches: 8. Germline assignment: CDR1 SEHNR and CDR2 FQNEAQ (reference sequence). This CDR3 is 17 amino acids long. CDR3 protein: CASSTRTGDSSGNTIYF. The CDR3 DNA reads as TGTGCCAGCAGCACTAGGACAGGGGATAGCTCTGGAAACACCATATATTTT.